Listed below are T cell receptor beta chains from one sample, sequenced in a study of blood T cells in healthy people across ages. From the 5' RACE reads, TCRdb called clonotypes with MiXCR, one entry per CDR3 protein. This sample carries 700,000 to 900,000 distinct CDR3 sequences, 20% to 30% of them seen once, and the ten largest clones take about 3%. In addition, the sample was reused for a study of T cells of mothers and their children.

The sample was blood. The receptors were gathered from a boy younger than 18 in good health. Each CDR3 is given with its conserved first and last residue.

TRBV5-1,TRBJ2-2,CASSLLGLARASNTGELFF
TRBV18,TRBJ2-4,CASSPTSEAKNIQYF
TRBV28,TRBJ1-1,CATGLFVAEAFF
TRBV24-1,TRBJ2-1,CATRSGTSGGNEQFF
TRBV4-1,TRBJ2-7,CASSQDGYEQYF
TRBV6-5,TRBJ2-2,CASSYSRGKRWTGELFF
TRBV29-1,TRBJ1-6,CSVRDSSSPLHF
TRBV12-3/TRBV12-4,TRBJ2-3,CASSLVLAGSTDTQYF
TRBV6-6,TRBJ2-7,CASSFRDTAYEQYF
TRBV12-3/TRBV12-4,TRBJ2-5,CASSTQALRTGPRQYF
TRBV5-8,TRBJ1-5,CASSITGTASNQPQHF
TRBV20-1,TRBJ1-3,CSALGPRGDTIYF
TRBV20-1,TRBJ2-3,CSAYVAGGIFGTDTQYF
TRBV7-8,TRBJ1-1,CASSLFGAPRAFF
TRBV7-2,TRBJ2-5,CASSDSDFPVETQYF
TRBV20-1,TRBJ1-4,CSAKRPEAGEKLFF
TRBV14,TRBJ2-4,CASSQEGTGEAKNIQYF
TRBV7-9,TRBJ2-7,CASSKTGSEQYF
TRBV7-3,TRBJ2-3,CASSLMRTLSTDTQYF
TRBV10-2,-,CASRGMRAGGETQYF
TRBV3-1,TRBJ2-2,CASSQDTLSGELFF
TRBV10-2,TRBJ1-5,CASRGQGTGGNQPQHF
TRBV7-9,TRBJ1-2,CASSLSLGRATRGYTF
TRBV7-9,TRBJ2-3,CASSLALIASDTQYF
TRBV4-1,TRBJ1-2,CASSQPDRIYGYTF
TRBV2,TRBJ1-1,CASTIVGGTEAFF
TRBV27,TRBJ2-2,CASSSNGGALSPGELFF
TRBV20-1,TRBJ2-5,CSAGGSEGGTQYF
TRBV7-9,TRBJ1-1,CASSFKGATEAFF
TRBV20-1,TRBJ2-1,CSARTRLNEQFF
TRBV12-3/TRBV12-4,TRBJ1-1,CASSSQGTMNTEAFF
TRBV2,TRBJ1-2,CASSEPAGNYGNTF
TRBV24-1,TRBJ2-5,CATSDPLAATQYF
TRBV16,TRBJ2-5,CASSPESLLVF
TRBV5-1,TRBJ2-6,CASTNTGANVLTF
TRBV27,TRBJ1-5,CASKAGYTQPQHF
TRBV4-1,TRBJ2-4,CASSQTGSRAKNIQYF
TRBV12-3/TRBV12-4,TRBJ2-3,CASATLGTDTQYF
TRBV15,TRBJ1-5,CATSRVGANQPQHF
TRBV15,TRBJ1-2,CATSGKGSNYGYTF
TRBV2,TRBJ2-5,CASKDDQETQYF
TRBV15,TRBJ2-5,CATHSEGQETQYF
TRBV9,TRBJ2-5,CASSWGDEAQETQYF
TRBV12-3/TRBV12-4,TRBJ2-7,CACSLGPGQGSYEQYF
TRBV15,TRBJ1-4,CAAGVGTTNEKLFF
TRBV7-2,TRBJ1-5,CASSLRPQPQHF
TRBV7-9,TRBJ1-5,CASSLGLQPQHF